The present TCR beta chain was sequenced within a study of blood T cell repertoires in COVID-19. The overall study: Samples of COVID-19 (acute and convalescent) were obtained from the United States, Italy and Spain.

Germline CDR1 is SGHRS and CDR2 is YFSETQ. This CDR3 contains 13 residues. Trimming took 4 bases from V and 9 from J, leaving 16 bases between them. Assay used: immunoSEQ multiplex PCR; TCRdb lists only in-frame clones, some missing. The sample holds a few hundred thousand clones, approximately 81% seen once. The source material was peripheral blood. The sequence derives from a woman aged 18-29 years with acute or convalescent COVID-19. V is TRBV5-1 and J is TRBJ1-2, with D maybe TRBD1 (6 bases). The CDR3 coding sequence is TGCGCCAGCAGCCCGACAGGTGAAAGAAGCTACACCTTC. Amino acids: CASSPTGERSYTF.